The clone carrying this TCR beta chain has more than one count but fewer than ten. Its specificity is unknown. These data are taken from a study of T-cell memory formation after mild COVID-19. On the study more broadly: Largely, TCR clusters stayed within a single donor.

Germline V CDR1 and CDR2: SGHTA, FQGNSA. The CDR3 has 15 amino acids. V dropped 5 bases and J dropped 1 base, with 14 bases sitting between them. TCRdb analysed the 5' RACE reads with MiXCR anew, one entry per CDR3 protein. The sample gives over 350,000 distinct CDR3 sequences, 15% to 20% of which show up once; 20% to 25% is in the top ten. The study's findings and limits: Second-wave clones reaching peak frequency on day 37 lacked confirmed SARS-CoV-2 specificity. Clones contracting over day 15 to 85 were CD4/CD8 balanced, with later expanders leaning CD4+. Those CD4+ clones that contracted were mainly in CM and EM (CD8+ ones in EMRA).

This clonotype originated in a young man who had mild COVID-19 (a few samples of this study predate the infection). Cell type and time point are not known. The genes are TRBV7-2 and TRBJ1-1; tentative D call: TRBD1 (5 bases). Sequenced sample: PBMCs or a T cell subset sorted from them (not recorded which). The CDR3 reads CASSPYRTGNTEAFF. The CDR3, as DNA: TGTGCCAGCAGCCCTTATCGAACAGGGAACACTGAAGCTTTCTTT.